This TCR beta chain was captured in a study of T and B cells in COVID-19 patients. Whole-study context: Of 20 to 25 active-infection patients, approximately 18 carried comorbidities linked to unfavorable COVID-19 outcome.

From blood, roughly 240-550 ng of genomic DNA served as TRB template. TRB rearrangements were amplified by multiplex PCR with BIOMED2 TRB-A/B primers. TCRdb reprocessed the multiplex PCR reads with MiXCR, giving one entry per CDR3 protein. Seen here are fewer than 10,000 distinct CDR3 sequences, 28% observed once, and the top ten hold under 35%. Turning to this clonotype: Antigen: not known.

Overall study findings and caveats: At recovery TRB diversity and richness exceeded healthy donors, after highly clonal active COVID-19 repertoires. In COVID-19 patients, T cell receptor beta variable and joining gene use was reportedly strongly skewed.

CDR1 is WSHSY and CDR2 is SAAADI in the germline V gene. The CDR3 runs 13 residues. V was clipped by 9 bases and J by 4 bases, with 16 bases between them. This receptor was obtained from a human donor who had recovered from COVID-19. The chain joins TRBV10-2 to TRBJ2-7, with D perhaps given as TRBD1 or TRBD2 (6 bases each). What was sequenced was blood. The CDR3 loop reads CARPSGGWYEQYF. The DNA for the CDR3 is TGCGCCAGACCCTCCGGGGGCTGGTACGAGCAGTACTTC.